This T cell receptor (beta chain) came from a study of cytomegalovirus exposure and HLA in healthy donors. Sampled while nominally healthy, donors likely had unrecorded immune exposures. A word on this clone: Antigen unknown.

The PCR had 60 Vbeta and 13 Jbeta primers. Sequencing was performed with immunoSEQ multiplex PCR; in TCRdb, only in-frame clones are kept and a portion is missing. The table shows about 280,000 clones, with roughly 89% occurring only once. The CDR3 consists of 13 residues. Germline CDR1 SGHTA, CDR2 FQGTGA. With V trimmed by 6 bases and J by 8 bases, 6 bases remained unmatched. Study-wide findings and caveats: Upon later analysis, TCR association rates were observed to vary by HLA locus, being highest for DRB1 and lowest for HLA-C.

The chain is built from TRBV7-3 and TRBJ2-1; TRBD2 matches at 8 bases. The receptor comes from a woman in her late teens or twenties in good health and CMV-seronegative. Sequenced material: PBMCs. CDR3 in amino acids: CASSPGGLDEQFF. Written as DNA, the CDR3 is TGTGCCAGCAGTCCGGGGGGGTTGGATGAGCAGTTCTTC.